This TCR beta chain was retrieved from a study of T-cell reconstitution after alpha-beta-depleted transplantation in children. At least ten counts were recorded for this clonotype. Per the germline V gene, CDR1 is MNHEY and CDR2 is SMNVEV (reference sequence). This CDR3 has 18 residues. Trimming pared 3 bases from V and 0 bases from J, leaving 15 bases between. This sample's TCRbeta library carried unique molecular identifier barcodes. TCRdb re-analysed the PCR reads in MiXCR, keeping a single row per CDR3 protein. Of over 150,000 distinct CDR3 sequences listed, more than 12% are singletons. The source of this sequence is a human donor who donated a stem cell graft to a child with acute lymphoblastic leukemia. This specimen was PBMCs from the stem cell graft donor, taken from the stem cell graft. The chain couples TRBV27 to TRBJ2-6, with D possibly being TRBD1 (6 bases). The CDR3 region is CASSLGVRGRSGANVLTF. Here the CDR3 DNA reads TGTGCCAGCAGTTTGGGGGTCAGGGGCCGCTCTGGGGCCAACGTCCTGACTTTC.